This T cell receptor beta chain comes out of a study of blood T cell repertoires in COVID-19. The CDR3 is 16 amino acids. After removal of 5 bases from V and 2 bases from J, the junction contained 6 bases not matched to a gene. Germline V CDR1 and CDR2: SEHNR, FQNEAQ (reference sequence). Libraries were prepared by immunoSEQ multiplex PCR; TCRdb keeps only in-frame clonotypes and omits some of them. The data contain roughly 330,000 clones, around 83% of them singletons. The sequence came from a woman aged 50 to 60 with acute or convalescent COVID-19. Sequenced material: peripheral blood. The chain uses TRBV7-9 and TRBJ1-2, with 12 bases that match TRBD1. The CDR3 region is CASSPGTGGGNYGYTF. CDR3 nucleotide sequence: TGTGCCAGCAGCCCTGGGACAGGGGGCGGAAACTATGGCTACACCTTC.